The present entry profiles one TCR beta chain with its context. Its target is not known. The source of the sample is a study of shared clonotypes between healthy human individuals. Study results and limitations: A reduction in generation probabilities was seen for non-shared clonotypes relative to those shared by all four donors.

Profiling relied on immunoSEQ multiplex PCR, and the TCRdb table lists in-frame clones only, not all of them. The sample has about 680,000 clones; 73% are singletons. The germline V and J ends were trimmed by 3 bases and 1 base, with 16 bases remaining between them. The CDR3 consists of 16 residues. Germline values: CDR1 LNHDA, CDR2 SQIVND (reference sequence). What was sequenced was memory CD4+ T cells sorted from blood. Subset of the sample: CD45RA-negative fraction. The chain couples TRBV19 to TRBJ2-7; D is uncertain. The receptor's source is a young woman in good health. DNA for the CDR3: TGTGCCAGTAGTATGAATGGTGTAGGGAATTCCTACGAGCAGTACTTC. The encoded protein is CASSMNGVGNSYEQYF.